The clone carrying this TCR beta chain was picked up one time. V was cut by 8 bases and J by 6 bases, with 13 bases left in between. Germline-derived CDR1 and CDR2 are WNHNN and SYGVQD (reference sequence). CDR3 length equals 13 residues. The data derive from a study of blood T cell repertoires in COVID-19. Study details: Both acute and convalescent COVID-19 samples were obtained from the United States, Italy and Spain. PBMCs, B-cell-depleted T cells, or T cells provided the cDNA or gDNA that made up the material.

The method was immunoSEQ multiplex PCR; TCRdb's version includes in-frame clones alone and lacks a portion of them. This sample carries approximately 170,000 clones, approximately 87% of them seen once, and the ten largest clones take under 4.5%. Input material: peripheral blood. The chain couples TRBV10-1 to TRBJ2-2; TRBD1 is a possible D gene (5 bases). The receptor was derived from a woman aged 65 to 85 with acute or convalescent COVID-19. As DNA, the CDR3 is TGCGCCAGCCAGGCAGGGATGCCCGGGGAGCTGTTTTTT. Translation gives CASQAGMPGELFF.